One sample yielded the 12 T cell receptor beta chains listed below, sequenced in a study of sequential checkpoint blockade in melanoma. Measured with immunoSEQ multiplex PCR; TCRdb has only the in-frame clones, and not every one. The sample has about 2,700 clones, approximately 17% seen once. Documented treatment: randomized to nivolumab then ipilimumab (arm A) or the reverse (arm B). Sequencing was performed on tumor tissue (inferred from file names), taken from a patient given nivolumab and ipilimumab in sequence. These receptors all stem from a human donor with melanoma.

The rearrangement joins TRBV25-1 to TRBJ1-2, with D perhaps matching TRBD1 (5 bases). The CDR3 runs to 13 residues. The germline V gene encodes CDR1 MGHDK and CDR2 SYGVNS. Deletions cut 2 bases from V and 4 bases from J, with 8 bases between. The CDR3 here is CASSEGAIYGYTF. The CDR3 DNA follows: TGTGCCAGCAGTGAAGGGGCGATCTATGGCTACACCTTC.

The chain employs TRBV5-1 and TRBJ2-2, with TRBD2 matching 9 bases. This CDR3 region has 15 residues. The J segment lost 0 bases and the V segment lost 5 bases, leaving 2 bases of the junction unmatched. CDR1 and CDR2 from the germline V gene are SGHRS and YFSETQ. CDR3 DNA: TGCGCCAGCAGGGCTAGCGGGGCGAACACCGGGGAGCTGTTTTTT. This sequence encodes CASRASGANTGELFF.

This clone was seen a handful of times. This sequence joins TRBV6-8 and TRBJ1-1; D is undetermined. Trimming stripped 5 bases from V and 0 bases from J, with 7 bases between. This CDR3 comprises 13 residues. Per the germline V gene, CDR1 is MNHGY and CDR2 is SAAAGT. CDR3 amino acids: CASSGSLNTEAFF. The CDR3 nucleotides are TGTGCCAGCAGTGGCTCCCTGAACACTGAAGCTTTCTTT.

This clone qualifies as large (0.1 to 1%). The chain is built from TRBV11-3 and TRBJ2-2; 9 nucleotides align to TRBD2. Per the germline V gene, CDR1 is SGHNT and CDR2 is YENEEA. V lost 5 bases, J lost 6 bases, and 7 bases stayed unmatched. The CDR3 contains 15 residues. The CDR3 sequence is CASSIIAGVAGELFF. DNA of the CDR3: TGTGCCAGCAGCATTATAGCGGGAGTGGCCGGGGAGCTGTTTTTT.

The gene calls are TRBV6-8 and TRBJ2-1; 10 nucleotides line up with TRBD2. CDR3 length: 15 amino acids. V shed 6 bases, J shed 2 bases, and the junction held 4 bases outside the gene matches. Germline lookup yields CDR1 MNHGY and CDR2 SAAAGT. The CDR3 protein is CASRPLAGPYNEQFF. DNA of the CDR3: TGTGCCAGCAGACCACTAGCGGGGCCCTACAATGAGCAGTTCTTC.

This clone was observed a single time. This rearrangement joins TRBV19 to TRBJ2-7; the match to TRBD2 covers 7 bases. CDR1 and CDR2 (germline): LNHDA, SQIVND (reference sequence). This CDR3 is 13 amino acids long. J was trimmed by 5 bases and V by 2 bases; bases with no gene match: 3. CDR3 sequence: CASSISGNNEQYF. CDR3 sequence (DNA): TGTGCCAGTAGTATAAGCGGGAATAACGAGCAGTACTTC. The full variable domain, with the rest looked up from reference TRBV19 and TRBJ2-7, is DGGITQSPKYLFRKEGQNVTLSCEQNLNHDAMYWYRQDPGQGLRLIYYSQIVNDFQKGDIAEGYSVSREKKESFPLTVTSAQKNPTAFYLCASSISGNNEQYFGPGTRLTVT.

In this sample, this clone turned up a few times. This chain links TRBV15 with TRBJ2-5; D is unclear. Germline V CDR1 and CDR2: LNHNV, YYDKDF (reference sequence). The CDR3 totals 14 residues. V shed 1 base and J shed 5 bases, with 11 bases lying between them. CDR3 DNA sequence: TGTGCCACCAGCAGAGTATGGAATTTCGAGACCCAGTACTTC. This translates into CATSRVWNFETQYF.

CDR3 sequence: CASRLGRAGGSYNEQFF. The CDR3 DNA reads TGTGCCAGCAGGCTGGGTCGAGCGGGAGGGTCCTACAATGAGCAGTTCTTC. The chain uses TRBV28 and TRBJ2-1; 10 bases map to TRBD2. This CDR3 comprises 17 residues. Germline assignment: CDR1 MDHEN and CDR2 SYDVKM. Trimming cost V 6 bases and J 1 base; bases outside gene matches: 9. The variable domain in full, completed from reference TRBV28 and TRBJ2-1, reads DVKVTQSSRYLVKRTGEKVFLECVQDMDHENMFWYRQDPGLGLRLIYFSYDVKMKEKGDIPEGYSVSREKKERFSLILESASTNQTSMYLCASRLGRAGGSYNEQFFGPGTRLTVL.

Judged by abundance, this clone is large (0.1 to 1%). CDR3 region: CASSYQGSTDTQYF. CDR3 in DNA: TGTGCCAGCAGTTATCAGGGGAGCACAGATACGCAGTATTTT. The rearrangement joins TRBV6-8 to TRBJ2-3; tentatively, D is TRBD1 (6 bases). Trimming stripped 3 bases from V and 0 bases from J, with 7 bases between. Germline CDR1 reads MNHGY; CDR2 reads SAAAGT. CDR3 length: 14 amino acids.

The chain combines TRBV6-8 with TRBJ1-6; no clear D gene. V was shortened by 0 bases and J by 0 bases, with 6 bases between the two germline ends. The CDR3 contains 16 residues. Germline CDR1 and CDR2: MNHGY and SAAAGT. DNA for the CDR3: TGTGCCAGCAGTTACTCAGCGAGCTCCTATAATTCACCCCTCCACTTT. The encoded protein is CASSYSASSYNSPLHF.

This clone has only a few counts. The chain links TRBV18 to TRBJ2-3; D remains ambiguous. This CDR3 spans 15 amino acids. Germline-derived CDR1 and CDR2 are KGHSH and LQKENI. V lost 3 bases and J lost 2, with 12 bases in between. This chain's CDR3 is CASSPRIGFTDTQYF. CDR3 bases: TGTGCCAGCTCACCCCGGATCGGGTTCACAGATACGCAGTATTTT.

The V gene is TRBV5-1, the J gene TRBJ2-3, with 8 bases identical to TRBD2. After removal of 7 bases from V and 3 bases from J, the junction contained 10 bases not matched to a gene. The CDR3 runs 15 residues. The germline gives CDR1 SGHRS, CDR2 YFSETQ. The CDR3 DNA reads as TGCGCCAGCCGATTCGGGGGGGGTTATACAGATACGCAGTATTTT. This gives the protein CASRFGGGYTDTQYF.